This T cell receptor (beta chain) was found in a study of T cell responses to AZD1222 COVID-19 vaccine. Study outcomes and limitations: AZD1222 recipients seropositive at baseline numbered only 5 to 7.

In this sample, this clone turned up once. Its specificity is unknown. The germline CDR1 and CDR2 sequences are SGHTA and FQGNSA. This CDR3 has 15 residues. Losses at the gene ends were 5 bases for V and 4 bases for J; bases not matched to a gene: 8. The method was immunoSEQ multiplex PCR; TCRdb's version includes in-frame clones alone and lacks a portion of them. The sample lists under 200,000 clones; approximately 92% were seen once. The receptor's source is an adult in good health. Sequencing used peripheral blood, obtained on day 0 of AZD1222 vaccination. This chain connects TRBV7-2 to TRBJ2-1, with TRBD2 matching 7 bases. The CDR3 nucleotides are TGTGCCAGCAGCCCCGGCGGGGGACCTTACAATGAGCAGTTCTTC. The encoded protein is CASSPGGGPYNEQFF.